This T cell receptor (beta chain) was found in a study of blood T cell repertoires in COVID-19. Background on the study: COVID-19 samples from acute and convalescent phases originated in the United States, Italy and Spain. The analysed material was cDNA or gDNA that came from T cells, B-cell-depleted T cells, or PBMCs.

The data were produced by immunoSEQ multiplex PCR, yet TCRdb's version contains in-frame clones alone and is incomplete. Here the sample spans roughly 250,000 clones, around 80% being singletons. Trimming removed 2 bases at V and 5 bases at J, with 9 bases between. The CDR3 sequence is 13 residues long. Germline V lookup: CDR1 KGHSH, CDR2 LQKENI. The rearrangement links TRBV18 to TRBJ2-5; D is perhaps TRBD1 (6 bases). The material sequenced was peripheral blood. The sequence was obtained from a woman aged 40 to 55 with active or convalescent COVID-19. The CDR3 loop reads CASSPGGMETQYF. In nucleotides, the CDR3 is TGTGCCAGCTCACCAGGGGGCATGGAGACCCAGTACTTC. The full variable domain, with the rest looked up from reference TRBV18 and TRBJ2-5, is NAGVMQNPRHLVRRRGQEARLRCSPMKGHSHVYWYRQLPEEGLKFMVYLQKENIIDESGMPKERFSAEFPKEGPSILRIQQVVRGDSAAYFCASSPGGMETQYFGPGTRLLVL.